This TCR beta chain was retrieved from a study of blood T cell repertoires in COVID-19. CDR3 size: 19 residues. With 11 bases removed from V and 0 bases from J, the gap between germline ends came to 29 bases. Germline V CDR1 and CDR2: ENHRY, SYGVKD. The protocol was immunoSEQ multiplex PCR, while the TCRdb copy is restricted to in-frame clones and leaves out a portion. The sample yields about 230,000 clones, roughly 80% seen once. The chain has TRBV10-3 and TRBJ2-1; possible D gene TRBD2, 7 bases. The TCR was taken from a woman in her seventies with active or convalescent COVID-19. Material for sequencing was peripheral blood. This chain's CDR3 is CAAGGGGTSPISSYNEQFF. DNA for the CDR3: TGTGCCGCCGGGGGAGGGGGGACTTCTCCGATCAGCTCCTACAATGAGCAGTTCTTC.